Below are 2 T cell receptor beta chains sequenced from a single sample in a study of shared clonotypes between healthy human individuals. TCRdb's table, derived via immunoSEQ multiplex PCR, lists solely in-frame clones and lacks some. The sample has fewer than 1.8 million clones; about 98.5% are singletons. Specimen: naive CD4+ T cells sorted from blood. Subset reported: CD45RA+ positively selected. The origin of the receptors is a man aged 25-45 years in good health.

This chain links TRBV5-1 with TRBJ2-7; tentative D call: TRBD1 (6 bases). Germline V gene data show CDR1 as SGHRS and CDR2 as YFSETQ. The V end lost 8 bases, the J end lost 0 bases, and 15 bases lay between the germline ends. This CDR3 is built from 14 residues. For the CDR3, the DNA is TGCGCCAGGGTTCGACAGGCCTCCTCCTACGAGCAGTACTTC. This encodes CARVRQASSYEQYF.

The CDR3, as DNA: TGTGCCAGCAGCACACGACAGGGAGGCATCAATGAGCAGTTCTTC. It encodes CASSTRQGGINEQFF. The chain has TRBV9 and TRBJ2-1; TRBD1 is a possible D gene (7 bases). The CDR3 loop spans 15 amino acids. Germline V gene data show CDR1 as SGDLS and CDR2 as YYNGEE. V was trimmed by 4 bases and J by 6 bases, leaving 17 bases between them. The variable domain in full, with the rest retrieved from reference TRBV9 and TRBJ2-1, is DSGVTQTPKHLITATGQRVTLRCSPRSGDLSVYWYQQSLDQGLQFLIQYYNGEERAKGNILERFSAQQFPDLHSELNLSSLELGDSALYFCASSTRQGGINEQFFGPGTRLTVL.